Sequencing of this TCR beta chain was carried out in a study of T cell responses to AZD1222 COVID-19 vaccine. This clone was counted between two and nine times. Sequencing was performed with immunoSEQ multiplex PCR; in TCRdb, only in-frame clones are kept and a portion is missing. This table holds some 130,000 clones, roughly 89% found once. V was trimmed by 10 bases and J by 6 bases, leaving 10 bases between them. CDR1 is MNHEY, CDR2 SVGAGI, per germline. The CDR3 spans 11 residues. The origin of this receptor is an adult in good health. The V gene is TRBV6-5, the J gene TRBJ2-1; D is unresolved. Specimen: peripheral blood, collected on day 0 of AZD1222 vaccination. This CDR3 is CATLGLNEQFF. DNA for the CDR3: TGTGCCACCTTGGGCCTCAATGAGCAGTTCTTC.